Listed below are T cell receptor beta chains from one sample, sequenced in a study of Ad26.COV2.S vaccination and SARS-CoV-2 variants. Repertoires were generated with immunoSEQ multiplex PCR, while TCRdb's copy carries only in-frame clones and drops some. The table has approximately 450,000 clones, 90% seen once. Here the sequenced sample was peripheral blood, taken in a trial of Ad26.COV2.S vaccine versus placebo. Receptor source: a person aged 18-60 years who received the Ad26.COV2.S COVID-19 vaccine or a placebo. Both conserved end residues are part of each CDR3. The D gene is left open where the match is weak. Clone size appears in some rows only: once, few, many, or a class for an expanded clone.

clone size	V gene	J gene	CDR3 length	D gene	CDR3 DNA	CDR3 protein
-	TRBV19	TRBJ1-5	14	TRBD1	TGTGCCAGTAGTGCCACAGGGGGCAATCAGCCCCAGCATTTT	CASSATGGNQPQHF
-	TRBV18	TRBJ2-7	13	-	TGTGCCAGCTCACCACCTGGGAATCCCCGCCAGTACTTC	CASSPPGNPRQYF
-	TRBV6-2/TRBV6-3	TRBJ2-1	15	-	TGTGCCAGCAGTTACAGGCAGGCCGCTTACAATGAGCAGTTCTTC	CASSYRQAAYNEQFF
-	TRBV11-2	TRBJ2-7	15	-	TGTGCCAGCAGGTTCCTGGCGCAAGCATCCTACGAGCAGTACTTC	CASRFLAQASYEQYF
-	TRBV10-3	TRBJ2-1	14	-	TGTGCCATCACCCCCCAATTATCTAACAATGAGCAGTTCTTC	CAITPQLSNNEQFF
-	TRBV9	TRBJ2-7	15	-	TGTGCCAGCAGCGTAGGGGGCGGCCGCTCCTACGAGCAGTACTTC	CASSVGGGRSYEQYF
-	TRBV27	TRBJ2-7	14	-	TGTGCCAGCAGGGCCCTGGGGTCCTCCTACGAGCAGTACTTC	CASRALGSSYEQYF
-	TRBV6-5	TRBJ1-4	13	-	TGTGCCAGCCGACTGGACAGTAGCGAAAAACTGTTTTTT	CASRLDSSEKLFF
-	TRBV27	TRBJ2-7	13	-	TGTGCCAGCAGTGTCGACAGATTCTACGAGCAGTACTTC	CASSVDRFYEQYF
-	TRBV7-9	TRBJ1-5	12	-	TGTGCCAGCAGCTTAGAGAATCAGCCCCAGCATTTT	CASSLENQPQHF
-	TRBV10-3	TRBJ2-5	16	TRBD1	TGTGCCATCAGTGAAACCGGGACAGGGGGCCGGGAGACCCAGTACTTC	CAISETGTGGRETQYF
-	TRBV20-1	TRBJ2-1	11	-	TGCAGTGCTTTAATTTACGACGAGCAGTTCTTC	CSALIYDEQFF
-	TRBV28	TRBJ1-4	15	TRBD1	TGTGCCAGCAGTTTACAGGGGGCGACTAATGAAAAACTGTTTTTT	CASSLQGATNEKLFF
-	TRBV4-2	TRBJ2-7	14	-	TGTGCCAGCAGCCAGGAACGGACCATCTACGAGCAGTACTTC	CASSQERTIYEQYF
-	TRBV29-1	TRBJ2-1	12	-	TGCAGCATTTCGGGGTTCTACAATGAGCAGTTCTTC	CSISGFYNEQFF
-	TRBV27	TRBJ1-6	13	-	TGTGCCAGCACCGGACTGTTGGGTTCACCCCTCCACTTT	CASTGLLGSPLHF
once	TRBV7-9	TRBJ1-3	15	-	TGTGCCAGCAGCTTAGCGCTGGGCTCTGGAAACACCATATATTTT	CASSLALGSGNTIYF
-	TRBV5-4	TRBJ2-5	15	TRBD2	TGTGCCAGCAGCTTGGGGGCTAGCGGCCAAGAGACCCAGTACTTC	CASSLGASGQETQYF
-	TRBV19	TRBJ1-3	15	TRBD1	TGTGCCAGTAGTAGGACAGGAGGGACTGGAAACACCATATATTTT	CASSRTGGTGNTIYF
-	TRBV9	TRBJ2-3	15	-	TGTGCCAGCACCCCACTAGGGGTGAGCACAGATACGCAGTATTTT	CASTPLGVSTDTQYF
-	TRBV20-1	TRBJ1-1	11	-	TGCAGTGCAACCATCGACAGTGAAGCTTTCTTT	CSATIDSEAFF
-	TRBV6-2/TRBV6-3	TRBJ2-6	17	-	TGTGCCAGCAGCCCTGGGACCGGTGAGTCTGGGGCCAACGTCCTGACTTTC	CASSPGTGESGANVLTF
-	TRBV6-5	TRBJ2-5	15	-	TGTGCCAGCAGTTACTCGGGTTCGGAGCAAGAGACCCAGTACTTC	CASSYSGSEQETQYF
-	TRBV9	TRBJ2-1	15	-	TGTGCCAGCAGCGTAGGGCGGGGTTCCTACAATGAGCAGTTCTTC	CASSVGRGSYNEQFF
-	TRBV10-3	TRBJ2-1	14	-	TGTGCCATCAGCCGGGACTGGAACGACAATGAGCAGTTCTTC	CAISRDWNDNEQFF
once	TRBV30	TRBJ1-1	13	-	TGTGCCTGGAGTGTGCAACAGAACACTGAAGCTTTCTTT	CAWSVQQNTEAFF
-	TRBV28	TRBJ1-4	16	TRBD1	TGTGCCAGCAGCACTACAGGGGGCGCAACTAATGAAAAACTGTTTTTT	CASSTTGGATNEKLFF
-	TRBV11-1	TRBJ2-3	17	TRBD2	TGTGCCAGCAGCTTAGCGTGGGGACTAGCGGGAGATGATACGCAGTATTTT	CASSLAWGLAGDDTQYF
few	TRBV28	TRBJ1-3	15	-	TGTGCCAGCAGTTGGTATCGGACCGGAGGGAACACCATATATTTT	CASSWYRTGGNTIYF
few	TRBV2	TRBJ2-7	13	TRBD1	TGTGCCAGCAGTGTGGACAGGGGGTACGAGCAGTACTTC	CASSVDRGYEQYF
-	TRBV2	TRBJ1-2	12	TRBD1	TGTGCCAGCAGTGAACGACAGGGTGACTACACCTTC	CASSERQGDYTF
-	TRBV7-8	TRBJ2-7	14	-	TGTGCCAGCAGCTTAGGCGGGACCGACTACGAGCAGTACTTC	CASSLGGTDYEQYF
-	TRBV7-9	TRBJ2-1	17	TRBD1	TGTGCCAGCAGCACCCTGGGACAGGAGAGTTCGTTTCGTGAGCAGTTCTTC	CASSTLGQESSFREQFF
-	TRBV30	TRBJ1-3	16	-	TGTGCCTGGAGTGGGAGCCTCACAGGGTTTGGAAACACCATATATTTT	CAWSGSLTGFGNTIYF
-	TRBV6-5	TRBJ2-1	15	-	TGTGCCAGCAGTTACTATGGGACATCGGGGAATGAGCAGTTCTTC	CASSYYGTSGNEQFF
once	TRBV7-2	TRBJ2-7	14	TRBD1	TGTGCCAGCAGCGTCCGGACAGGTGTCTACGAGCAGTACTTC	CASSVRTGVYEQYF